A single sample is the source of the 2 T cell receptor beta chains below, sequenced in a study of blood T cell repertoires in COVID-19. Data came from immunoSEQ multiplex PCR; TCRdb stores just in-frame clones and leaves some out. The table records around 300,000 clones, around 92% of them present only once. Sequencing used PBMCs or T cells enriched from blood (not recorded which). The receptors derive from an older woman who had recovered from COVID-19.

This sequence joins TRBV2 and TRBJ1-1, with a tentative D call TRBD1 (5 bases). Germline CDR1 is SNHLY and CDR2 is FYNNEI. Trimming stripped 5 bases from V and 3 bases from J, with 13 bases between. The CDR3 is 14 amino acids. CDR3 nucleotides: TGTGCCAGCAGTACTCAGGGAAGGGACACTGAAGCTTTCTTT. Residues: CASSTQGRDTEAFF.

In nucleotides, the CDR3 is TGTGCCAGTACCTGGACAGGAAGCTTCGGGGTACGCCGGCTGTTTTTT. Residues: CASTWTGSFGVRRLFF. V and J are TRBV19 and TRBJ2-2; 7 positions agree with TRBD1. The CDR3 runs 16 residues. V lost 7 bases to trimming and J lost 13 bases; unmatched junction nucleotides: 21. Germline assignment: CDR1 LNHDA and CDR2 SQIVND (reference sequence).